The 6 T cell receptor beta chains in this list originate from one sample, sequenced in a study of identical twins. MiXCR, run by TCRdb on the 5' RACE reads, gives a single entry per CDR3 protein. The data hold just under 550,000 distinct CDR3 sequences, with 15% observed a single time. These same records also appear under a second study, on yellow fever vaccine responses in identical twins.

The sample taken for sequencing was CD4+ T cells sorted from blood. These receptor sequences come from a woman under 30 in good health.

This clonotype was detected only a few times. The chain carries TRBV7-9 and TRBJ1-6, with a tentative D call TRBD1 (5 bases). The germline V gene encodes CDR1 SEHNR and CDR2 FQNEAQ (reference sequence). The CDR3 totals 14 residues. The V end lost 4 bases, the J end lost 7 bases, and 11 bases lay between the germline ends. This CDR3 reads CASSSDGGNSPLHF. CDR3 sequence (DNA): TGTGCCAGCAGCTCCGACGGGGGGAATTCACCCCTCCACTTT. Full variable domain (missing parts from reference TRBV7-9 and TRBJ1-6): DTGVSQNPRHKITKRGQNVTFRCDPISEHNRLYWYRQTLGQGPEFLTYFQNEAQLEKSRLLSDRFSAERPKGSFSTLEIQRTEQGDSAMYLCASSSDGGNSPLHFGNGTRLTVT.

The rearrangement uses TRBV2 and TRBJ2-5; 8 nucleotides agree with TRBD1. V lost 5 bases to trimming and J lost 1 base; unmatched junction nucleotides: 9. The germline CDR1 and CDR2 sequences are SNHLY and FYNNEI. CDR3 length: 16 amino acids. CDR3 sequence reads: CASSPSRTGPQETQYF. Written as DNA, the CDR3 is TGTGCCAGCAGTCCTTCGCGGACAGGGCCCCAAGAGACCCAGTACTTC.

This clonotype was recorded a few times. The genes are TRBV12-3 or TRBV12-4 and TRBJ2-6; D gene uncertain. The CDR3 sequence is 15 residues long. Trimming took off 6 bases at V and 1 base at J, with 10 bases between the two ends. CDR3 DNA: TGTGCCAGCAGCCCCCCCGAGTCTGGGGCCAACGTCCTGACTTTC. Its protein product is CASSPPESGANVLTF.

The chain employs TRBV7-9 and TRBJ2-7; TRBD1 is a possible D gene (6 bases). Germline loops: CDR1 SEHNR, CDR2 FQNEAQ (reference sequence). The CDR3 covers 14 residues. V was clipped by 5 bases and J by 2 bases, with 13 bases between them. The CDR3: CASSAGTPPYEQYF. DNA of the CDR3: TGTGCCAGCAGCGCCGGGACACCCCCCTACGAGCAGTACTTC.

This chain links TRBV12-3 or TRBV12-4 with TRBJ2-2, with a tentative D call TRBD1 (6 bases). V lost 3 bases and J 2 bases, leaving 10 bases between the germline ends. The CDR3 is 15 amino acids. Here the CDR3 reads CASSFNRVNTGELFF. CDR3 in DNA: TGTGCCAGCAGTTTTAACAGGGTCAACACCGGGGAGCTGTTTTTT.

This clonotype has a handful of counts. The genes are TRBV5-1 and TRBJ2-3, with TRBD2 matching 12 bases. Germline CDR1 SGHRS, CDR2 YFSETQ. V gave up 3 bases and J gave up 2 bases; unmatched junction bases: 7. CDR3 length: 17 amino acids. CDR3 amino acids: CASSSGLAGRFTDTQYF. In DNA form, the CDR3 reads TGCGCCAGCAGCTCCGGACTAGCGGGGAGGTTCACAGATACGCAGTATTTT.